This T cell receptor beta chain was found in a study of a mutant IDH1 vaccine in newly diagnosed glioma (dated by TCRdb to about 2021). Broadly, across the study: Patients were given eight vaccinations, in weeks 1, 3, 5, 7, 11, 15, 19 and 23, which matched visits V03 through V10. Vaccination started 4-6 weeks after radiotherapy alone, or was given together with temozolomide cycles in the groups whose treatment included chemotherapy. Of the 25 to 35 treated patients, about 62% were male and about 40% were female, and a mean age of 40.4 years was recorded. Before enrollment, most patients had been given radiochemotherapy with temozolomide as standard therapy, while the rest had received either radiotherapy alone or temozolomide alone. Peripheral blood samples were drawn at six visits, namely V03 (baseline), V05, V07, V10, V12 and V13. For exploratory analyses, some 24 treated patients had longitudinal TCRB deep sequencing done wherever samples were available. The study at large found these results: PBMC samples for TCRB deep sequencing were selected based on availability. Changes in the top peripheral T cell clonotypes picked up by TCRB sequencing did not appear to be linked to pseudoprogression. The authors stated that sample limitations prevented analyses of patient blood samples from being reproduced. Immune responses induced by the vaccine were seen in roughly 92% of patients across multiple MHC alleles.

Interpreted using the paper, the time point label stands for: week 23, last vaccination. A 20-mer mutant IDH1 peptide at 300 micrograms in Montanide made up each vaccine dose, which was injected subcutaneously together with topical imiquimod. Donors had newly diagnosed WHO grade 3 or 4 IDH1-mutant astrocytomas with loss of nuclear ATRX. The samples were drawn from NOA16, a multicentre, single-arm, open-label phase I trial in Germany that tested a mutant IDH1 peptide vaccine in humans for the first time. Genomic DNA for TCRB sequencing was extracted from EDTA blood using the DNeasy Blood and Tissue Kit. Note on this clone: Its antigen is not yet known. No much larger clone exists at a distance of one base, and base qualities are not known.

The germline V gene (reference sequence) provides CDR1 LNHDA and CDR2 SQIVND. V sheds 5 bases and J sheds 4 bases, leaving 15 bases between their ends. The cysteine opens and the phenylalanine closes a CDR3 of 15 amino acids. CDR3 DNA only is kept here, 45 bases in frame from base 1. Receptors were amplified or captured by the immunoSEQ multiplex PCR assay. Rearranged TCR beta chain sequences were amplified using the hsTCRB Kit according to the manufacturer's protocol. Sequencing of TCRB libraries was carried out on an Illumina MiSeq. Per the original workflow: Demultiplexing, trimming and gene mapping were performed with the kit vendor's proprietary platform. The immuneACCESS repertoire file appears here via TCRdb, limited to in-frame rearrangements. These files lack a portion of the clones; in checked studies, under half of the deficit traces to unresolved V genes, and the cause of the others is not known. The V and J calls and clone size were taken over from that table, and D and trimming were inferred from the DNA. Here the sample has 52,000 or so clones; 75% to 90% occur a single time. In total, the top ten clones hold approximately 6.2% of the sample.

The TCR was taken from a man aged 40-55 years with glioma. The input for sequencing was PBMCs, taken from a glioma patient whose treatment included an IDH1 peptide vaccine. Recombination linked TRBV19 to TRBJ2-1, with TRBD2 perhaps the D gene, on 6 matching bases. The nucleotide sequence is TGTGCCAGTAGTCTGGGGGGAAATTGGTACAATGAGCAGTTCTTC. Protein translation: CASSLGGNWYNEQFF.